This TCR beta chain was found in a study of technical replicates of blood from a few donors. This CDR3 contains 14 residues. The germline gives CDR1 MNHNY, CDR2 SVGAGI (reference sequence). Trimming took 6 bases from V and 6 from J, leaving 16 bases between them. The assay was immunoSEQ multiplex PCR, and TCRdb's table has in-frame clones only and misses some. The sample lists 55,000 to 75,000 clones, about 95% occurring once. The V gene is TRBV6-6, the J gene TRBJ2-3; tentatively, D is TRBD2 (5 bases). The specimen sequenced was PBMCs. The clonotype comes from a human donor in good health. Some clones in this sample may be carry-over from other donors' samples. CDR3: CASRDRLSADTQYF. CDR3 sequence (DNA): TGTGCCAGCAGGGATCGACTAAGTGCGGATACGCAGTATTTT.